This is a list of T cell receptor beta chains from one sample in a study of blood T cells in healthy people across ages. TCRdb passed the 5' RACE reads through MiXCR, listing each CDR3 protein once. The data contain around 600,000 distinct CDR3 sequences, more than 45% of them singletons. The sample comprised blood. The receptors here all came from a man older than 75 in good health. CDR3s include the opening cysteine and the closing phenylalanine or tryptophan. The order of the fields is clone size, D gene, V gene, J gene, CDR3 protein, CDR3 DNA. A D gene is named only where the DNA matches it firmly. Clone sizes are given selectively: once, few, many, or a class where the clone is expanded.

clone size: few; D gene: .; V gene: TRBV20-1; J gene: TRBJ2-6; CDR3 protein: CSARDLTSPGANVLTF; CDR3 DNA: TGCAGTGCTAGAGATTTAACTAGTCCTGGGGCCAACGTCCTGACTTTC
clone size: many; D gene: .; V gene: TRBV6-5; J gene: TRBJ1-1; CDR3 protein: CASSYDPRRNTEAFF; CDR3 DNA: TGTGCCAGCAGTTACGACCCCCGACGGAACACTGAAGCTTTCTTT
clone size: .; D gene: .; V gene: TRBV7-8; J gene: TRBJ2-3; CDR3 protein: CASSPPGDSTDTQYF; CDR3 DNA: TGTGCCAGCAGCCCACCCGGGGACAGCACAGATACGCAGTATTTT
clone size: .; D gene: .; V gene: TRBV7-9; J gene: TRBJ1-4; CDR3 protein: CASSIRRDEKLFF; CDR3 DNA: TGTGCCAGCAGCATCAGAAGAGATGAAAAACTGTTTTTT
clone size: .; D gene: .; V gene: TRBV7-2; J gene: TRBJ1-1; CDR3 protein: CASRPVLEGTEAFF; CDR3 DNA: TGTGCCAGCAGGCCAGTGCTAGAGGGCACTGAAGCTTTCTTT
clone size: .; D gene: .; V gene: TRBV20-1; J gene: TRBJ2-5; CDR3 protein: CSVPGYWRETQYF; CDR3 DNA: TGCAGTGTCCCGGGATATTGGAGGGAGACCCAGTACTTC
clone size: few; D gene: .; V gene: TRBV25-1; J gene: TRBJ2-5; CDR3 protein: CASSRNTVQETQYF; CDR3 DNA: TGTGCCAGCAGTCGTAACACGGTTCAAGAGACCCAGTACTTC
clone size: .; D gene: .; V gene: TRBV7-2; J gene: TRBJ2-7; CDR3 protein: CASSLDQGSGEQYF; CDR3 DNA: TGTGCCAGCAGCTTGGATCAGGGGTCGGGAGAGCAGTACTTC
clone size: .; D gene: TRBD1; V gene: TRBV5-1; J gene: TRBJ2-1; CDR3 protein: CASSPGTGGNVQFF; CDR3 DNA: TGCGCCAGCAGTCCCGGGACAGGAGGTAATGTGCAGTTCTTC
clone size: .; D gene: TRBD2; V gene: TRBV7-2; J gene: TRBJ2-4; CDR3 protein: CASSLWTSGGAPPKNIQYF; CDR3 DNA: TGTGCCAGCAGCCTCTGGACTAGCGGGGGGGCCCCTCCCAAAAACATTCAGTACTTC
clone size: few; D gene: .; V gene: TRBV7-2; J gene: TRBJ1-6; CDR3 protein: CASTPSGDPVSPLHF; CDR3 DNA: TGTGCCAGCACCCCAAGTGGAGACCCCGTTTCACCCCTCCACTTT
clone size: few; D gene: TRBD1; V gene: TRBV9; J gene: TRBJ2-5; CDR3 protein: CASSVSGQARQETQYF; CDR3 DNA: TGTGCCAGCAGCGTTTCGGGACAGGCGCGCCAAGAGACCCAGTACTTC
clone size: many; D gene: .; V gene: TRBV6-6; J gene: TRBJ2-3; CDR3 protein: CASSYSTPSTDTQYF; CDR3 DNA: TGTGCCAGCAGTTACTCGACTCCCAGTACAGATACGCAGTATTTT
clone size: .; D gene: .; V gene: TRBV20-1; J gene: TRBJ1-1; CDR3 protein: CSARDRPGGEAFF; CDR3 DNA: TGCAGTGCTAGAGACAGACCCGGAGGTGAAGCTTTCTTT
clone size: .; D gene: .; V gene: TRBV7-2; J gene: TRBJ1-1; CDR3 protein: CASSLAPVGGPAFF; CDR3 DNA: TGTGCCAGCAGCTTAGCCCCGGTTGGGGGGCCAGCTTTCTTT
clone size: .; D gene: .; V gene: TRBV21-1; J gene: TRBJ2-4; CDR3 protein: CASSKGPGGSRNIQYF; CDR3 DNA: TGTGCCAGCAGCAAAGGTCCAGGGGGCTCGAGAAACATTCAGTACTTC
clone size: .; D gene: .; V gene: TRBV5-1; J gene: TRBJ2-1; CDR3 protein: CASSPMGAEQFF; CDR3 DNA: TGCGCCAGCAGCCCTATGGGGGCTGAGCAGTTCTTC
clone size: few; D gene: TRBD1; V gene: TRBV20-1; J gene: TRBJ2-7; CDR3 protein: CSGERDRGYEQYF; CDR3 DNA: TGCAGTGGCGAACGGGACAGGGGTTACGAGCAGTACTTC
clone size: few; D gene: .; V gene: TRBV5-1; J gene: TRBJ1-1; CDR3 protein: CASSLEARGRDTEAFF; CDR3 DNA: TGCGCCAGCAGCTTGGAGGCGCGGGGGCGGGACACTGAAGCTTTCTTT
clone size: .; D gene: TRBD2; V gene: TRBV20-1; J gene: TRBJ2-7; CDR3 protein: CSARDRTSDTYEQHF; CDR3 DNA: TGCAGTGCTAGAGACCGGACTAGCGACACCTACGAGCAGCACTTC
clone size: .; D gene: .; V gene: TRBV20-1; J gene: TRBJ2-7; CDR3 protein: CSATLRSEQYF; CDR3 DNA: TGCAGTGCTACCCTTCGATCCGAGCAGTACTTC
clone size: .; D gene: .; V gene: TRBV6-2/TRBV6-3; J gene: TRBJ1-2; CDR3 protein: CASRNPGYSRFDYGYTF; CDR3 DNA: TGTGCCAGCAGGAACCCAGGGTACTCCCGGTTTGACTATGGCTACACCTTC
clone size: few; D gene: .; V gene: TRBV28; J gene: TRBJ1-2; CDR3 protein: CASRSTGTHNYGYTF; CDR3 DNA: TGTGCCAGCAGGTCTACCGGGACACATAACTATGGCTACACCTTC